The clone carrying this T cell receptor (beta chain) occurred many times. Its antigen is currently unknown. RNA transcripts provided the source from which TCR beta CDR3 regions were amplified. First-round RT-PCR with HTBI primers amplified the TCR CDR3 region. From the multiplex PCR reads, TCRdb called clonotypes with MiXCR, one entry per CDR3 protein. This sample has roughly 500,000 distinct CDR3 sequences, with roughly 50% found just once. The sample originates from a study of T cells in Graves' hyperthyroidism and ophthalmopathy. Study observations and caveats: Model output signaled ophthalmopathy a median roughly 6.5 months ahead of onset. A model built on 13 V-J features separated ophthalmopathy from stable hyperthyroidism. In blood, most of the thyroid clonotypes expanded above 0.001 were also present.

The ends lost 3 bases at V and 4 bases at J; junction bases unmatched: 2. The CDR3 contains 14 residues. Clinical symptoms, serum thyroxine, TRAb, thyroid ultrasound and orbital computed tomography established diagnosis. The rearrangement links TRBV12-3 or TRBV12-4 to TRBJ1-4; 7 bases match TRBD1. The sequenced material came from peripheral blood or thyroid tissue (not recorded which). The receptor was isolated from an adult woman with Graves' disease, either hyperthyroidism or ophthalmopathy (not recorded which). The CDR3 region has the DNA TGTGCCAGCAGTTTGGCAGGGGGTAATGAAAAACTGTTTTTT. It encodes CASSLAGGNEKLFF.